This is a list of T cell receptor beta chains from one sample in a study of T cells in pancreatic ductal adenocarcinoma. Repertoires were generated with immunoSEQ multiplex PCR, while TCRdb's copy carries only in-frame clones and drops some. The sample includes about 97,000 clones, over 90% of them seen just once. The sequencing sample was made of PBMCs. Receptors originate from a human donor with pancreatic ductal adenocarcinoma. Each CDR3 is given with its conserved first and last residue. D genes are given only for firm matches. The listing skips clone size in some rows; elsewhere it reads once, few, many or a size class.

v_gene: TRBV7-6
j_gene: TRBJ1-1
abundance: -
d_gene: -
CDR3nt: TGTGCCAGCAGCTCAACAGGGCACACTGAAGCTTTCTTT
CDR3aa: CASSSTGHTEAFF

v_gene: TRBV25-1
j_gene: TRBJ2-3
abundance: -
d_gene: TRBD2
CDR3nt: TGTGCCAGCAGTCAGACTAGCCTGGGAGGGGCAGATACGCAGTATTTT
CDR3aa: CASSQTSLGGADTQYF

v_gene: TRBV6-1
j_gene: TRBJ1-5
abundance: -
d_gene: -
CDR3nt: TGTGCCAGCTATATGACAGGAAGCAATCAGCCCCAGCATTTT
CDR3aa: CASYMTGSNQPQHF

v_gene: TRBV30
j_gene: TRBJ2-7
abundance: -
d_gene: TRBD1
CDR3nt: TGTGCCTGGAGTGGAGGGGGCTTGACCTACGAGCAGTACTTC
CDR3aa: CAWSGGGLTYEQYF

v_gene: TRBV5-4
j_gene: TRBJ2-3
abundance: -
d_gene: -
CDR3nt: TGTGCCAGCAGCTCGTCGGGAACAACAGATACGCAGTATTTT
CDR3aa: CASSSSGTTDTQYF

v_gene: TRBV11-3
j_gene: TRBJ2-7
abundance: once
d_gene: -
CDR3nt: TGTGCCAGCAGCTTAGATTCCCCCTTGGAGGGAGTCACTAACGAGCAGTACTTC
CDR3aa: CASSLDSPLEGVTNEQYF

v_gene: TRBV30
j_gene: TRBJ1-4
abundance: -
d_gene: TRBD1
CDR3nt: TGTGCCTGGGGGGGGAAAGGGGGCGGAGAGGAAAAACTGTTTTTT
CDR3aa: CAWGGKGGGEEKLFF

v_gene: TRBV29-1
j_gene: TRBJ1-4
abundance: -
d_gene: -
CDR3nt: TGCAGCGTTCTACGGGAGGACGGGGAAAAACTGTTTTTT
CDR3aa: CSVLREDGEKLFF

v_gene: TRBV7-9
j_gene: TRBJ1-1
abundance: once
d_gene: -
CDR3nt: TGTGCCAGCAGCTTAAGCAGGTTTGAAGCTTTCTTT
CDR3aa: CASSLSRFEAFF

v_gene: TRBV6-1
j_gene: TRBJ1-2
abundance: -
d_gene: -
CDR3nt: TGTGCCAGCAGCCTGGAGCCGCGGTCTAACTATGGCTACACCTTC
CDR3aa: CASSLEPRSNYGYTF

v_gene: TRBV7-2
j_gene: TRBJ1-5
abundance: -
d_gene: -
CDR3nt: TGTGCCAGCAGCCCTAATGGGGCGGGGGGCGGCAATCAGCCCCAGCATTTT
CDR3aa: CASSPNGAGGGNQPQHF

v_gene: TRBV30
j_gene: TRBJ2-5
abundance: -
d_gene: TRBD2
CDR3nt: TGTGCCTGGAGAAGGCTAGCGGGACCCCAAGAGACCCAGTACTTC
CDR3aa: CAWRRLAGPQETQYF

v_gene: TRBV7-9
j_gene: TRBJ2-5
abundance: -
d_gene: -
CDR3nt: TGTGCCAGCAGCGCCCTCGGGGAGACCCAGTACTTC
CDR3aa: CASSALGETQYF

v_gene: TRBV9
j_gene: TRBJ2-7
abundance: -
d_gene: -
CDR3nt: TGTGCCAGCAGCCCGGGGAACAACTACGAGCAGTACTTC
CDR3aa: CASSPGNNYEQYF

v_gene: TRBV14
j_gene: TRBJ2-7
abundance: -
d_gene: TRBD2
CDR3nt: TGTGCCAGCAGTCTTAACCTACTAGCGGGAGTCGACGAGCAGTACTTC
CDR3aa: CASSLNLLAGVDEQYF

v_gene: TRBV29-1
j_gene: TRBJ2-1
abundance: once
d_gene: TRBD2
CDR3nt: TGCAGCGTTGAAGGCGGGAGGGCCATCAATGAGCAGTTCTTC
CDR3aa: CSVEGGRAINEQFF

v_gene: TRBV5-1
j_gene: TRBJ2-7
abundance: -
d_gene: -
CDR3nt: TGCGCCAGCAGCTTGGACGCCCCGCGGGGCGAGCAGTACTTC
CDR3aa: CASSLDAPRGEQYF

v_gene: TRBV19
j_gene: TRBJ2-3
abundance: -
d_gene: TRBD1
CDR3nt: TGTGCCAGTAGTTACAGGGGTGGAGATACGCAGTATTTT
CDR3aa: CASSYRGGDTQYF

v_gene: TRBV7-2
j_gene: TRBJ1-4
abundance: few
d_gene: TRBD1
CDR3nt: TGTGCCAGCAGCCTTCACGGCAGGGGGCGAATTGGTGAAAAACTGTTTTTT
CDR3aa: CASSLHGRGRIGEKLFF

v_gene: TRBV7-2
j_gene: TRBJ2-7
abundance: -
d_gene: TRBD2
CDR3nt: TGTGCCAGCAGCCAGAGGGGACTAGCGGGGTCGGACGAGCAGTACTTC
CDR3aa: CASSQRGLAGSDEQYF

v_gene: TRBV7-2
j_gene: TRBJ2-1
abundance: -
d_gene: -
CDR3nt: TGTGCCAGCAGCCCAGGGGATGAGCAGTTCTTC
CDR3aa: CASSPGDEQFF

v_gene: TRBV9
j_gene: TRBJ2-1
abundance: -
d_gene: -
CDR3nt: TGTGCCAGCAGCGCCGGAGGTGAGCAGTTCTTC
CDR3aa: CASSAGGEQFF

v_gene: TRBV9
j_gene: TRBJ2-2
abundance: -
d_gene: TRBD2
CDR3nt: TGTGCCAGCAGCAAGCGGGCGGGACTAGCGGGAGTGAACACCGGGGAGCTGTTTTTT
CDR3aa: CASSKRAGLAGVNTGELFF

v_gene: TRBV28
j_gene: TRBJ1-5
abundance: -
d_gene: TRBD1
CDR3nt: TGTGCCAGCACCCTGACAGGGAGACCCGATCAGCCCCAGCATTTT
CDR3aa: CASTLTGRPDQPQHF

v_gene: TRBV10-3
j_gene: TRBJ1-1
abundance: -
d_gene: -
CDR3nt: TGTGCCATCAGTGGAGGCGAATACACTGAAGCTTTCTTT
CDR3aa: CAISGGEYTEAFF

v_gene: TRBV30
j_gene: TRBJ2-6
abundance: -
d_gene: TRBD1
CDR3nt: TGTGCCTGGAGCCGGGACAGGGTTCCCTCTGGGGCCAACGTCCTGACTTTC
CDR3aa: CAWSRDRVPSGANVLTF

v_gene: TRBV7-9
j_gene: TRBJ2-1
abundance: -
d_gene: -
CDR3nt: TGTGCCAGCAGCTTAGAGGGGGGATTACTAGCGCCCAACAATGAGCAGTTCTTC
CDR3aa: CASSLEGGLLAPNNEQFF

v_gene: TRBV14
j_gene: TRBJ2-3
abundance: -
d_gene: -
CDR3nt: TGTGCCAGCAGCCTCGGTGGGCAGGGATACACAGATACGCAGTATTTT
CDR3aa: CASSLGGQGYTDTQYF

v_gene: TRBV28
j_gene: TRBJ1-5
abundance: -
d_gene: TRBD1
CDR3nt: TGTGCCAGCAGCGTGCAGGGGGACGGTTATCAGCCCCAGCATTTT
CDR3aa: CASSVQGDGYQPQHF

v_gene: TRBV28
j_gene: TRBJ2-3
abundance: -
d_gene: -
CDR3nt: TGTGCCAGCAGTCTCCATCTAGAGGGGGTAGATACGCAGTATTTT
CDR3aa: CASSLHLEGVDTQYF